This T cell receptor beta chain came from a study of T cells in tumors and immune-related adverse events. This CDR3 is 13 amino acids long. Looked up from germline, CDR1 is SGHRS and CDR2 is YFSETQ. V dropped 4 bases and J dropped 6; count of bases not matched to a gene: 4. TCRdb's copy holds only in-frame clones and misses some; the assay was immunoSEQ multiplex PCR. This table has about 22,000 clones, around nine tenths appearing once. The rearrangement links TRBV5-1 to TRBJ1-2; 9 nucleotides align to TRBD1. The specimen comprised lymph node tissue, sampled from a patient treated with anti-PD-1 therapy. This TCR came from a female donor with metastatic renal cell carcinoma. The CDR3 reads CASSNRDRDGYTF. CDR3 DNA sequence: TGCGCCAGCAGCAACCGGGACAGGGATGGCTACACCTTC.